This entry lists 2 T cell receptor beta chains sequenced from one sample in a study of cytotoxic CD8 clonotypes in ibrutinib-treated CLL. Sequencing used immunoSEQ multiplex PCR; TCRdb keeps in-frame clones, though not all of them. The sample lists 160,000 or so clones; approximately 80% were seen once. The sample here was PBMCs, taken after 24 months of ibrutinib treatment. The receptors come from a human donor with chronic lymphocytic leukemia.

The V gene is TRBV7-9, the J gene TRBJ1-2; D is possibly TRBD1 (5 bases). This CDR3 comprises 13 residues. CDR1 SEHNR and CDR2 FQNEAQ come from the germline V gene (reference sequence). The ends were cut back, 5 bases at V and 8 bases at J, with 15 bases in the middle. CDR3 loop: CASSAHQGGGYTF. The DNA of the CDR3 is TGTGCCAGCAGCGCCCATCAGGGCGGAGGCTACACCTTC.

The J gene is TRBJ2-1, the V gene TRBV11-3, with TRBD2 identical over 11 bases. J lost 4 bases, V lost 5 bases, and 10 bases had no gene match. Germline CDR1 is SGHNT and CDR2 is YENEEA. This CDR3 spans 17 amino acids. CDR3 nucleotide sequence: TGTGCCAGCAGCCCCAGGAATAGCGGGAGGGGATACAATGAGCAGTTCTTC. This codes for CASSPRNSGRGYNEQFF.